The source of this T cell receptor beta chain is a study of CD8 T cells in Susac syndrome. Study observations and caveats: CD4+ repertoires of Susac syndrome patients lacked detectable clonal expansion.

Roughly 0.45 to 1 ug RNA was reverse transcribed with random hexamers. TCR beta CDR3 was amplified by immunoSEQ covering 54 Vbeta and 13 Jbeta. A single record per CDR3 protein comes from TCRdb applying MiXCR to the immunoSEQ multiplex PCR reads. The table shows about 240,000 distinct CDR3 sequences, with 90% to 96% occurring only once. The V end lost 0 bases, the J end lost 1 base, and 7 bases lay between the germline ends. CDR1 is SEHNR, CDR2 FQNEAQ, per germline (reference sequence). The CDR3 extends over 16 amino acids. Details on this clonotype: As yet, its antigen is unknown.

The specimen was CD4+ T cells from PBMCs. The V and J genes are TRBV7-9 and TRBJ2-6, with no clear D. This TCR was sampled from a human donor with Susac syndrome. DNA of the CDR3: TGTGCCAGCAGCTTAGCGGTCGGGTCTGGGGCCAACGTCCTGACTTTC. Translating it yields CASSLAVGSGANVLTF.